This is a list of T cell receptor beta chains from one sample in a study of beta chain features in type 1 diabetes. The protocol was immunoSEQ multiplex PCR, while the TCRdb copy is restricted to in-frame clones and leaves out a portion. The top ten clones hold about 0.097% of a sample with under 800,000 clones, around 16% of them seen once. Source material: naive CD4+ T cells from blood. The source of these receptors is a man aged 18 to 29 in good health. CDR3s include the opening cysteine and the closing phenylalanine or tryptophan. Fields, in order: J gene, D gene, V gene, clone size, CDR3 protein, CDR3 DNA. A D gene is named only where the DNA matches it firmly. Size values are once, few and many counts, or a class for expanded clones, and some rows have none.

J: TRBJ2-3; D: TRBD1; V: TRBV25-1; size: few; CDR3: CASSPFGTGVDTQYF; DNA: TGTGCCAGCAGTCCCTTCGGGACAGGGGTAGATACGCAGTATTTT
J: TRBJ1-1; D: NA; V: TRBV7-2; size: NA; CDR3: CASSPRGRLNTEAFF; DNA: TGTGCCAGCAGCCCTCGGGGCAGGCTTAACACTGAAGCTTTCTTT
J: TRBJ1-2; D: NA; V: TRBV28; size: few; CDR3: CASSYRERGGYTF; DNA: TGTGCCAGCAGTTACAGGGAACGAGGAGGCTACACCTTC
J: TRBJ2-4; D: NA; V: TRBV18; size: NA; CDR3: CASSPALEGLKFLAKNIQYF; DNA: TGTGCCAGCTCACCAGCGTTGGAGGGATTGAAGTTTCTGGCCAAAAACATTCAGTACTTC
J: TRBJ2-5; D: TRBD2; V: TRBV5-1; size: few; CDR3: CASRGSGSQHETQYF; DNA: TGCGCCAGCAGGGGTAGCGGGAGTCAGCATGAGACCCAGTACTTC
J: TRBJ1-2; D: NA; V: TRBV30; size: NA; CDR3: CAWSTARTTGFNLNGYTF; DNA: TGTGCCTGGAGTACTGCTAGGACGACGGGGTTTAACTTGAATGGCTACACCTTC
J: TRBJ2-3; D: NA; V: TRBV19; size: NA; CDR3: CASPPPTRRSDTQYF; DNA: TGTGCCTCTCCCCCTCCAACCCGAAGGTCCGATACGCAGTATTTT
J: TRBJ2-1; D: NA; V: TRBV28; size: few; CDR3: CASRSGHEQFF; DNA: TGTGCCAGCCGTAGCGGCCATGAGCAGTTCTTC
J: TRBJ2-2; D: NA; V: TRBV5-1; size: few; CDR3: CASSLGQNTGELFF; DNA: TGCGCCAGCAGCTTGGGGCAAAACACCGGGGAGCTGTTTTTT
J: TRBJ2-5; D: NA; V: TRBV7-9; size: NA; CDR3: CASRNTPGETQYF; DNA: TGTGCCAGCAGAAATACGCCTGGGGAGACCCAGTACTTC
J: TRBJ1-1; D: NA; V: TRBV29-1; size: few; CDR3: CSVSTAGGLNTEAFF; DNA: TGCAGCGTCTCAACGGCGGGGGGTCTGAACACTGAAGCTTTCTTT
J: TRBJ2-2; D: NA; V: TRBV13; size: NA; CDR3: CASRRQGGPPNTGELFF; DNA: TGTGCCAGCAGGAGACAGGGAGGGCCACCGAACACCGGGGAGCTGTTTTTT
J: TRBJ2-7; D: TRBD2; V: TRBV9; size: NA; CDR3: CASSVASGGPTYEQYF; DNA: TGTGCCAGCAGCGTAGCTAGCGGGGGGCCTACCTACGAGCAGTACTTC
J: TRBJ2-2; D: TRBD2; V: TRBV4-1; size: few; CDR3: CASAGLAGVAGELFF; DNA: TGCGCCAGCGCGGGACTAGCGGGAGTGGCCGGGGAGCTGTTTTTT
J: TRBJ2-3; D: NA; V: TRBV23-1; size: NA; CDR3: CASPPHMVWQYF; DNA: TGCGCCAGTCCGCCGCACATGGTGTGGCAGTATTTT
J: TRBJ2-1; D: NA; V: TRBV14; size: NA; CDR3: CASSQVEGRGYNEQFF; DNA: TGTGCCAGCAGCCAAGTAGAAGGTCGGGGATACAATGAGCAGTTCTTC
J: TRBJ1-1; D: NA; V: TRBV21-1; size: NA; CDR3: CASSKGQPFHDTEAFF; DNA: TGTGCCAGCAGCAAAGGTCAACCGTTTCATGACACTGAAGCTTTCTTT
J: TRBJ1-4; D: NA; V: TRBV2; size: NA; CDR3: CASTHSSGLNEKLFF; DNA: TGTGCCAGCACCCATTCGTCCGGGCTCAATGAAAAACTGTTTTTT
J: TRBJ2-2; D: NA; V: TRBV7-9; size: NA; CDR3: CASSLDIDGELFF; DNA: TGTGCCAGCAGCTTAGATATTGACGGGGAGCTGTTTTTT
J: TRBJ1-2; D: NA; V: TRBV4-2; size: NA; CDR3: CASSQDPRSYGGLQLYGYTF; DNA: TGTGCCAGCAGCCAAGATCCCCGATCCTACGGGGGCTTACAACTCTATGGCTACACCTTC
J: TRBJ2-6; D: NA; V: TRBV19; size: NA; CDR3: CASSIWGNAGANVLTF; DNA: TGTGCCAGTAGTATATGGGGGAATGCTGGGGCCAACGTCCTGACTTTC
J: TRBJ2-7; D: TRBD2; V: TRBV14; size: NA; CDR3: CASGQIAGDEQYF; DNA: TGTGCCAGCGGGCAAATAGCGGGAGACGAGCAGTACTTC
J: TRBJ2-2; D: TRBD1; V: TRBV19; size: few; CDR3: CASTAGTGFANTGELFF; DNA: TGTGCCAGTACCGCCGGGACAGGTTTCGCGAACACCGGGGAGCTGTTTTTT
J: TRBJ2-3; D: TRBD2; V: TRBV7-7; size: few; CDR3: CASSPNGGGPDTQYF; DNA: TGTGCTAGCAGCCCCAACGGGGGAGGGCCAGATACGCAGTATTTT
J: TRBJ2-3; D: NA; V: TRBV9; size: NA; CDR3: CASGPPGNWADTQYF; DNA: TGTGCCAGCGGCCCGCCGGGAAACTGGGCAGATACGCAGTATTTT
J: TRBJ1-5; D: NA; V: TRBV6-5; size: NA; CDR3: CASSYSAYNQPQHF; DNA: TGTGCCAGCAGTTACTCGGCATACAATCAGCCCCAGCATTTT
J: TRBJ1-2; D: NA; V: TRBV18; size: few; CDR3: CASSIKGESYGYTF; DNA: TGTGCCAGCTCAATTAAGGGAGAATCCTATGGCTACACCTTC
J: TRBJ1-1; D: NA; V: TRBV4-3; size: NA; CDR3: CASSQGDNMNTEAFF; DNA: TGCGCTAGCAGCCAAGGGGACAACATGAACACTGAAGCTTTCTTT
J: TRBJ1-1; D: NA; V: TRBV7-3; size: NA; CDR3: CASSPVQNTEAFF; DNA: TGTGCCAGCAGCCCCGTACAGAACACTGAAGCTTTCTTT
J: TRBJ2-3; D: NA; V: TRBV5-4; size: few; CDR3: CASSLDGITSTDTQYF; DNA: TGTGCCAGCAGCTTGGACGGCATCACTAGCACAGATACGCAGTATTTT
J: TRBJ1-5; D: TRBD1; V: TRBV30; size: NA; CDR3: CAWRGQPNQPQHF; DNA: TGTGCCTGGAGGGGACAGCCAAATCAGCCCCAGCATTTT
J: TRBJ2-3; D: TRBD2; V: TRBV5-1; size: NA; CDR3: CASSLAGLAGPDTQYF; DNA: TGCGCCAGCAGCTTGGCGGGACTAGCAGGGCCAGATACGCAGTATTTT
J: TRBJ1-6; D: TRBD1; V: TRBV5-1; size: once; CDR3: CASSTTGTGRSPLHF; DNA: TGCGCCAGCAGCACAACCGGGACAGGGCGTTCACCCCTCCACTTT
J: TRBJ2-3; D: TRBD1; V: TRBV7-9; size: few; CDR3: CASSYLQGGTDTQYF; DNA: TGTGCCAGCAGCTACCTACAGGGGGGAACAGATACGCAGTATTTT
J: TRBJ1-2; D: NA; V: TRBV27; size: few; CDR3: CASSLGQNYGYTF; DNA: TGTGCCAGCAGTTTAGGGCAGAACTATGGCTACACCTTC
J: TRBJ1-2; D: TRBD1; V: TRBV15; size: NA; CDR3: CATSRGGQEGYGYTF; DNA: TGTGCCACCAGCAGAGGCGGACAGGAGGGTTATGGCTACACCTTC
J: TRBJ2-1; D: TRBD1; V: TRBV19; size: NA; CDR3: CASSIRDRGTNEQFF; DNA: TGTGCCAGTAGTATACGGGACAGGGGCACCAATGAGCAGTTCTTC
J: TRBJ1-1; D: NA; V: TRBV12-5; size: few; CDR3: CASGPGMNTEAFF; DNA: TGTGCTAGTGGCCCCGGGATGAACACTGAAGCTTTCTTT
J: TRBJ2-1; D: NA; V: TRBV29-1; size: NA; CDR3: CTTLGPGGNEQFF; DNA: TGCACCACACTGGGCCCAGGGGGGAATGAGCAGTTCTTC
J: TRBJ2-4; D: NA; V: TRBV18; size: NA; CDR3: CASSRSTASLNIQYF; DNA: TGTGCCAGCTCACGATCGACAGCCAGCTTAAACATTCAGTACTTC
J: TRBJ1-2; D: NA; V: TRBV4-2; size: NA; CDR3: CASSQGTGSYGYTF; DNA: TGTGCCAGCAGCCAGGGGACGGGTAGCTATGGCTACACCTTC
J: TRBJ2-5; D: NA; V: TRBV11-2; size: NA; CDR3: CASSTAQTQYF; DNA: TGTGCCAGCAGCACCGCTCAAACCCAGTACTTC
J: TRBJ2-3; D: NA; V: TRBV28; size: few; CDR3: CASSLSRQGTDTQYF; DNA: TGTGCCAGCAGTTTATCCCGACAGGGCACAGATACGCAGTATTTT
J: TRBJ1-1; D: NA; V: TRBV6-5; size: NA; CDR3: CASSWANTEAFF; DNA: TGTGCCAGCAGTTGGGCGAACACTGAAGCTTTCTTT
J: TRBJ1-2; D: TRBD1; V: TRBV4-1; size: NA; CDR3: CASSQTGAGGYTF; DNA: TGCGCCAGCAGCCAAACAGGGGCAGGCGGCTACACCTTC
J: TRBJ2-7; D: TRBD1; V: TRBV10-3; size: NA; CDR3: CAISESDRGGYEQYF; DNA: TGTGCCATCAGTGAGTCCGACAGGGGAGGCTACGAGCAGTACTTC
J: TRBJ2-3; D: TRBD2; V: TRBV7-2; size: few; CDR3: CASSGLAGGPDTQYF; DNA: TGTGCCAGCAGCGGGCTAGCGGGGGGGCCCGATACGCAGTATTTT
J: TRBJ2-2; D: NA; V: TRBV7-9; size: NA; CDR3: CASSLSAGELFF; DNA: TGTGCCAGCAGCTTATCCGCCGGGGAGCTGTTTTTT
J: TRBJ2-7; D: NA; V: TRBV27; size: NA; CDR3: CASSRSGGTALYEQYF; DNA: TGTGCCAGCAGCCGATCGGGCGGGACAGCATTATACGAGCAGTACTTC